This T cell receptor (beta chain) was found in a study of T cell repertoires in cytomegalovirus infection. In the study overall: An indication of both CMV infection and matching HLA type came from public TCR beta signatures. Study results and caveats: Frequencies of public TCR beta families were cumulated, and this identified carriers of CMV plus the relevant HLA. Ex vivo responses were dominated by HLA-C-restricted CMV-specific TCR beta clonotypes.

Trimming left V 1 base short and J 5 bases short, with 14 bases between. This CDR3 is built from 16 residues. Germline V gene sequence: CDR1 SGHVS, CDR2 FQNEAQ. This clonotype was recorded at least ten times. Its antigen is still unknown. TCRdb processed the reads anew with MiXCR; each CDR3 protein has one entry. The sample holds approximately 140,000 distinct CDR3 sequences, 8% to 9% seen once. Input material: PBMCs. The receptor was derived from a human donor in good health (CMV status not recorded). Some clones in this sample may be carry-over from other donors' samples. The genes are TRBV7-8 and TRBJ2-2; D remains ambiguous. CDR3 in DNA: TGTGCCAGCAGCTTAGGTATCAGTGGTTGGACCGGGGAGCTGTTTTTT. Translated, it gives CASSLGISGWTGELFF.